This T cell receptor beta chain stems from a study of blood T cell repertoires in COVID-19. CDR3 length equals 14 residues. Trimming at V came to 2 bases and at J to 4 bases, leaving 3 bases not matched to a gene. Germline V gene sequence: CDR1 SGDLS, CDR2 YYNGEE. Some clones are missing from TCRdb's copy, which holds only in-frame ones; the method was immunoSEQ multiplex PCR. Here the sample spans tens of thousands of clones, roughly 90% being singletons. The rearrangement uses TRBV9 and TRBJ2-3, with TRBD2 matching 8 bases. The TCR was taken from a human donor in a cohort sampled during active COVID-19. Sequenced: peripheral blood. The CDR3 spells CASSVSGIADTQYF. The DNA of the CDR3 is TGTGCCAGCAGCGTTAGCGGGATAGCAGATACGCAGTATTTT.